These T cell receptor beta chains were read from a single sample in a study of shared clonotypes between healthy human individuals. TCRdb's copy holds only in-frame clones and misses some; the assay was immunoSEQ multiplex PCR. Counted here are about 1 million clones, about 75% occurring once; the ten biggest clones make up 1.4% to 1.5%. Source material: memory CD4+ T cells sorted from blood. These receptors were obtained from a young man in good health. The CDR3 runs from the conserved cysteine through the conserved F or W. The D gene is left open where the match is weak. Not every row has a clone size; where given, it reads once, few, many or a size class.

TRBJ1-1 14 - - TRBV28 CASSYRALNTEAFF TGTGCCAGCAGTTATAGGGCCTTGAACACTGAAGCTTTCTTT
TRBJ2-7 15 - - TRBV12-5 CASGRIRVPGLEQYF TGTGCTAGTGGACGAATCCGGGTCCCTGGCCTCGAGCAGTACTTC
TRBJ2-5 15 TRBD1 once TRBV11-3 CASSRGQGDRETQYF TGTGCCAGCAGCCGTGGACAGGGGGACCGAGAGACCCAGTACTTC
TRBJ2-1 15 TRBD1 - TRBV18 CASSRGQGAYNEQFF TGTGCCAGCTCTCGCGGACAGGGGGCCTACAATGAGCAGTTCTTC
TRBJ2-5 13 - - TRBV2 CASSASYEKTQYF TGTGCCAGTAGCGCGTCCTATGAGAAGACCCAGTACTTC
TRBJ2-7 14 - - TRBV5-1 CASSLEAETYEQYF TGCGCCAGCAGCTTGGAGGCAGAGACCTACGAGCAGTACTTC
TRBJ1-6 15 - few TRBV5-6 CASSLPGVGISPLHF TGTGCCAGCAGCTTGCCAGGGGTGGGAATTTCACCCCTCCACTTT
TRBJ2-3 15 TRBD2 - TRBV5-1 CASSKETSRADTQYF TGCGCCAGCAGCAAAGAGACTAGCAGGGCAGATACGCAGTATTTT
TRBJ2-7 14 - - TRBV11-2 CASSLAPSGYEQYF TGTGCCAGCAGCTTAGCCCCAAGTGGTTACGAGCAGTACTTC
TRBJ2-7 11 TRBD2 - TRBV11-2 CASSQGGQQYF TGTGCCAGCAGCCAGGGAGGGCAGCAGTACTTC
TRBJ1-5 15 TRBD1 - TRBV28 CASSSTGAINQPQHF TGTGCCAGCAGCTCAACAGGGGCCATCAATCAGCCCCAGCATTTT
TRBJ1-3 12 - - TRBV28 CASTPRGGTIYF TGTGCCAGCACGCCCCGGGGTGGCACCATATATTTT
TRBJ2-7 16 TRBD1 - TRBV9 CASSPSGGTGGHEQYF TGTGCCAGCAGCCCGTCAGGCGGGACAGGGGGGCACGAGCAGTACTTC
TRBJ1-2 14 - - TRBV7-2 CASSLDSGTVGYTF TGTGCCAGCAGCTTAGATTCTGGGACCGTGGGCTACACCTTC
TRBJ2-1 14 - - TRBV6-1 CASKSGPGNNEQFF TGTGCCAGCAAATCCGGGCCGGGGAACAATGAGCAGTTCTTC
TRBJ1-1 17 TRBD1 - TRBV5-1 CASSPGQGTPENTEAFF TGCGCCAGCAGTCCGGGACAGGGGACGCCCGAGAACACTGAAGCTTTCTTT
TRBJ2-7 17 TRBD1 - TRBV2 CASSDGTGGVLLYEQYF TGTGCCAGCAGCGACGGGACAGGGGGCGTATTACTCTACGAGCAGTACTTC
TRBJ2-5 15 - few TRBV11-2 CASSLDLQGWETQYF TGTGCCAGCAGCTTAGATCTACAGGGCTGGGAGACCCAGTACTTC
TRBJ2-3 16 TRBD1 few TRBV5-4 CASSLFNRGRTDTQYF TGTGCCAGCAGCTTATTTAACAGGGGGCGCACAGATACGCAGTATTTT
TRBJ1-1 14 - - TRBV18 CASSPLRVDTEAFF TGTGCCAGCTCACCTCTCCGGGTCGACACTGAAGCTTTCTTT
TRBJ1-2 17 - once TRBV28 CASSLGTGTQGGYGYTF TGTGCCAGCAGTTTGGGGACCGGGACTCAAGGTGGCTATGGCTACACCTTC
TRBJ1-5 17 - - TRBV5-6 CASSLGRTPVSNQPQHF TGTGCCAGCAGCTTGGGACGGACGCCCGTGAGCAATCAGCCCCAGCATTTT
TRBJ1-3 16 - - TRBV18 CASSRNPGNSGNTIYF TGTGCCAGCTCACGAAACCCGGGCAACTCTGGAAACACCATATATTTT
TRBJ1-2 12 - - TRBV7-2 CASSLDFSGYTF TGTGCCAGCAGCTTAGATTTTAGTGGCTACACCTTC
TRBJ1-2 15 TRBD1 few TRBV6-1 CASVRDRGQVFGYTF TGTGCCAGCGTGAGGGACAGGGGGCAGGTGTTTGGCTACACCTTC
TRBJ1-4 15 - - TRBV18 CASSPPARANEKLFF TGTGCCAGCTCACCACCAGCGAGGGCTAATGAAAAACTGTTTTTT
TRBJ1-5 17 TRBD1 - TRBV6-1 CASSEATGVWSNQPQHF TGTGCCAGCAGTGAAGCGACAGGGGTCTGGAGCAATCAGCCCCAGCATTTT
TRBJ2-3 15 TRBD1 - TRBV30 CAYNTGTGVADTQYF TGTGCCTACAACACCGGGACAGGGGTCGCAGATACGCAGTATTTT
TRBJ2-5 12 - few TRBV2 CASSDTQETQYF TGTGCCAGCAGTGACACCCAAGAGACCCAGTACTTC
TRBJ2-3 16 TRBD2 once TRBV11-3 CASSPGGGGVTDTQYF TGTGCCAGCAGCCCCGGCGGGGGGGGCGTAACAGATACGCAGTATTTT
TRBJ1-3 15 TRBD1 - TRBV6-1 CASSLDRDPGNTIYF TGTGCCAGCAGTCTCGACAGGGACCCTGGAAACACCATATATTTT
TRBJ2-5 15 - - TRBV5-6 CASSLWLGGAETQYF TGTGCCAGCAGCTTGTGGTTGGGGGGTGCAGAGACCCAGTACTTC
TRBJ2-7 15 TRBD1 - TRBV6-9 CASSYPTGTAYEQYF TGTGCCAGCAGTTATCCCACTGGGACAGCCTACGAGCAGTACTTC
TRBJ2-3 16 TRBD2 - TRBV10-3 CAIRPTAGGPPDTQYF TGTGCCATCAGACCAACAGCGGGGGGGCCGCCAGATACGCAGTATTTT
TRBJ1-2 13 - few TRBV10-1 CASSERTNYGYTF TGCGCCAGCAGTGAAAGGACAAACTATGGCTACACCTTC
TRBJ2-1 17 TRBD2 - TRBV19 CASSTRLAGGRYNEQFF TGTGCCAGTAGTACGAGACTAGCGGGAGGGCGCTACAATGAGCAGTTCTTC
TRBJ2-1 15 - - TRBV13 CASSSGGGSYNEQFF TGTGCCAGCAGCTCAGGGGGCGGGAGCTACAATGAGCAGTTCTTC
TRBJ1-5 16 - - TRBV11-2 CASSLVGALSNQPQHF TGTGCCAGCAGCTTAGTAGGGGCTCTTAGCAATCAGCCCCAGCATTTT
TRBJ2-3 11 - - TRBV6-6 CASSSGPAQYF TGTGCCAGCAGTTCCGGGCCGGCGCAGTATTTT
TRBJ2-7 14 - - TRBV7-9 CASSLLADLGEQYF TGTGCCAGCAGCTTACTCGCGGACCTGGGTGAGCAGTACTTC
TRBJ1-1 14 - - TRBV7-2 CASSLRGSDTEAFF TGTGCCAGCAGCTTAAGAGGGTCGGACACTGAAGCTTTCTTT
TRBJ2-6 15 - once TRBV28 CASTRESTGANVLTF TGTGCCAGCACCAGAGAGAGTACTGGGGCCAACGTCCTGACTTTC
TRBJ1-2 12 - - TRBV6-5 CASSYVGYGYTF TGTGCCAGCAGTTACGTCGGGTACGGCTACACCTTC
TRBJ1-3 14 - - TRBV7-6 CASSFPGSGNTIYF TGTGCCAGCAGCTTCCCGGGGTCTGGAAACACCATATATTTT
TRBJ2-1 15 TRBD2 once TRBV9 CASSVEGLAYNEQFF TGTGCCAGCAGCGTAGAGGGACTAGCCTACAATGAGCAGTTCTTC
TRBJ2-7 19 - - TRBV21-1 CASSPILRSIGDYSREQYF TGTGCCAGCAGCCCCATATTGCGCTCGATAGGGGACTACTCTCGCGAGCAGTACTTC
TRBJ2-7 13 - - TRBV11-2 CASSLERPYEQYF TGTGCCAGCAGCTTAGAGCGGCCCTACGAGCAGTACTTC
TRBJ1-2 16 - - TRBV30 CAWSVLWQAYNYGYTF TGTGCCTGGAGTGTACTGTGGCAGGCCTATAACTATGGCTACACCTTC
TRBJ1-5 14 - - TRBV7-6 CASSLARAGQPQHF TGTGCCAGCAGCTTAGCCAGGGCGGGACAGCCCCAGCATTTT
TRBJ2-1 13 - - TRBV7-2 CASTLKGRNEQFF TGTGCCAGCACCCTCAAAGGTCGTAATGAGCAGTTCTTC
TRBJ2-3 16 TRBD2 - TRBV7-2 CASSSRVSGSTDTQYF TGTGCCAGCAGCTCGCGGGTTAGCGGGAGCACAGATACGCAGTATTTT
TRBJ1-5 13 - - TRBV6-1 CASHRRDNQPQHF TGTGCCTCTCACCGGCGGGACAATCAGCCCCAGCATTTT
TRBJ2-3 14 - - TRBV7-2 CASSLTRGADTQYF TGTGCCAGCAGCCTTACTAGGGGGGCAGATACGCAGTATTTT
TRBJ1-2 14 TRBD1 - TRBV25-1 CASRFGTGDYGYTF TGTGCCAGCAGATTCGGGACAGGGGACTATGGCTACACCTTC
TRBJ1-1 14 - - TRBV27 CASSFGGSNTEAFF TGTGCCAGCAGTTTCGGCGGCTCGAACACTGAAGCTTTCTTT
TRBJ1-4 14 - - TRBV30 CAWSATVANEKLFF TGTGCCTGGAGTGCGACAGTGGCTAATGAAAAACTGTTTTTT
TRBJ2-1 14 TRBD2 - TRBV15 CATQREGSYNEQFF TGTGCCACTCAGCGGGAGGGGTCCTACAATGAGCAGTTCTTC